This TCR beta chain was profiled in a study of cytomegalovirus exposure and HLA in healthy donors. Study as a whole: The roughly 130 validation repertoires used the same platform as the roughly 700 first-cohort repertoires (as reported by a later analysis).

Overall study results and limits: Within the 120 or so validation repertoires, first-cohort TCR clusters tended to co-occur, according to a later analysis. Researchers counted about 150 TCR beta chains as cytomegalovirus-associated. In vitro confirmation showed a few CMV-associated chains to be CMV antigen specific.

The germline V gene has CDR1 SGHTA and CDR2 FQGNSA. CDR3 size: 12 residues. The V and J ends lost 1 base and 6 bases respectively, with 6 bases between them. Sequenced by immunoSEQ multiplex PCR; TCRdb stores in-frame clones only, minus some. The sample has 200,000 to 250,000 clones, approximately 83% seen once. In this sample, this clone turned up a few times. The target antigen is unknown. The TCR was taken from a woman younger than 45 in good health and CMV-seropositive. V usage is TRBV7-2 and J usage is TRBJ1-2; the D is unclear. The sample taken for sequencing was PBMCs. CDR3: CASSLEGHGYTF. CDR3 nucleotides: TGTGCCAGCAGCTTAGAGGGCCATGGCTACACCTTC.